This TCR beta chain derives from a study of blood T cell repertoires in COVID-19. The CDR3 consists of 14 residues. Per the germline V gene, CDR1 is LNHDA and CDR2 is SQIVND (reference sequence). Trimming removed 5 bases from V and 7 bases from J, with 12 bases in between. By sample share, this clone is medium-sized. Authors' data handling: Reference gene primer amplification yielded estimated nucleated cell counts. The repertoire was sequenced with immunoSEQ multiplex PCR; TCRdb's copy has only in-frame clones and lacks some. V and J calls and clone size follow that table, whereas D and trimming were derived from the DNA. The profile shows around 140,000 clones, 80% to 90% of them singletons.

The specimen was peripheral blood. The receptor comes from a young man with COVID-19, enrolled during active disease. The rearrangement uses TRBV19 and TRBJ1-6; no reliable D call. CDR3 sequence reads: CASSEAILNSPLHF. For the CDR3, the DNA is TGTGCCAGTAGTGAGGCAATCCTGAATTCACCCCTCCACTTT.